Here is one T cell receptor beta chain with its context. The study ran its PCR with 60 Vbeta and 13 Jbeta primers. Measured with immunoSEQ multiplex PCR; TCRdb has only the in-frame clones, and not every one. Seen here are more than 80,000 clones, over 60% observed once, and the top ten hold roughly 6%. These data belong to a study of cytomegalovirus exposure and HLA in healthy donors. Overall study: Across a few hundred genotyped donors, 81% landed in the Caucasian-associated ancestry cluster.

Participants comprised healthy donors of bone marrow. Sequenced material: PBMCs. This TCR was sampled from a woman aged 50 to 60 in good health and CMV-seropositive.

The CDR3 region has the DNA TGTGCCAGCAGCACGGGACAGGGTAGCACAGATACGCAGTATTTT. This encodes CASSTGQGSTDTQYF. The chain joins TRBV11-3 to TRBJ2-3, with TRBD1 matching over 9 bases. Trimming removed 5 bases from V and 0 bases from J; junction bases left unmatched: 3. Germline CDR1 is SGHNT and CDR2 is YENEEA. The CDR3 is made up of 15 amino acids.